This section outlines one T cell receptor (beta chain) sequence together with its context. The data stem from a study of blood T cell repertoires in COVID-19. Study-wide background: Specimens from acute and convalescent COVID-19 originated in the United States, Italy and Spain. In each case, the material was cDNA or gDNA derived from T cells, B-cell-depleted T cells, or PBMCs.

In the authors' workflow: Using reference gene primer amplification, nucleated cell counts were estimated. Sequencing was performed with immunoSEQ multiplex PCR; in TCRdb, only in-frame clones are kept and a portion is missing. D and trimming were read from the DNA, whereas the V and J calls and clone size are those reported in that table. The sample holds fewer than 200,000 clones; approximately 84% are singletons and the top ten take 7.7%. The sequence came from a man between 35 and 55 years old who had recovered from COVID-19. The sequencing input was peripheral blood.

The CDR3, as DNA: TGTGCCAGCAGCTCGCAGGGGATCTATGGCTACACCTTC. Translated: CASSSQGIYGYTF. The chain joins TRBV2 to TRBJ1-2, with D possibly being TRBD1 (6 bases). Germline V gene lookup returns CDR1 SNHLY and CDR2 FYNNEI. The CDR3 length is 13 residues. V gave up 6 bases and J gave up 4 bases, with 12 bases separating them.